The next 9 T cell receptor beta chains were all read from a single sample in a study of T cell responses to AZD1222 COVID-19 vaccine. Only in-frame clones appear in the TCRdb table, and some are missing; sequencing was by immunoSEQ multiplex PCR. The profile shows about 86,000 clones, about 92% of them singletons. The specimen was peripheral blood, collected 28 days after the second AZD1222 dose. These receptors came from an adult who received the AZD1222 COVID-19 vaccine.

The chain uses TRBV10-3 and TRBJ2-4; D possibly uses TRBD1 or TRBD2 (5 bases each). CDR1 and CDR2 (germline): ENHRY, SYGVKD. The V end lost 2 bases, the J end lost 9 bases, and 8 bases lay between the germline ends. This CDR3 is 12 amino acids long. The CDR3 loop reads CAISERGPIQYF. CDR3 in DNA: TGTGCCATCAGTGAGCGGGGACCCATTCAGTACTTC.

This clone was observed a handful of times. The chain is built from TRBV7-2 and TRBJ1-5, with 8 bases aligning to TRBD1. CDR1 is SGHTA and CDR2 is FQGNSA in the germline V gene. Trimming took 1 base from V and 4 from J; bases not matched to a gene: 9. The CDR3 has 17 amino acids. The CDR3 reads CASSLEYQGARNQPQHF. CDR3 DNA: TGTGCCAGCAGCTTAGAATACCAGGGGGCCCGAAATCAGCCCCAGCATTTT.

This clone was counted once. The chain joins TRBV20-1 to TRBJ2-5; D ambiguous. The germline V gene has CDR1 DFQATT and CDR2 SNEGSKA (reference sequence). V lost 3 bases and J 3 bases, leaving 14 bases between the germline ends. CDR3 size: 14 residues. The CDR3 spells CSASLLASKETQYF. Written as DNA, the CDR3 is TGCAGTGCTAGTCTATTAGCTTCGAAAGAGACCCAGTACTTC.

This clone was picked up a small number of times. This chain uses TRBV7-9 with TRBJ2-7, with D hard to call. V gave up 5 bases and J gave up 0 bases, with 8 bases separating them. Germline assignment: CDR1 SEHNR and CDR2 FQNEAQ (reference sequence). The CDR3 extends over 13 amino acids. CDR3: CASSPSGSYEQYV. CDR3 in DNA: TGTGCCAGCAGCCCCAGTGGCTCCTACGAGCAGTACGTC.

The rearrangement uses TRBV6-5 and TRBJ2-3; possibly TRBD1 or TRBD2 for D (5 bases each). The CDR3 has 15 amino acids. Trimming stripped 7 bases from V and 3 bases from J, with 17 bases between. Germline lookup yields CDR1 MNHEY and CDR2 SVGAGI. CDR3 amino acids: CASIFSGSGTDTQYF. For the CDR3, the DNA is TGTGCCAGCATATTCTCAGGGTCGGGGACAGATACGCAGTATTTT.

CDR3 DNA sequence: TGTGCCAGCAGCCCAGCGGGGGGCCCCTACGAGCAGTACGTC. This translates into CASSPAGGPYEQYV. V is TRBV5-6 and J is TRBJ2-7; the match to TRBD2 covers 9 bases. Germline CDR1 SGHDT, CDR2 YYEEEE. This CDR3 comprises 14 residues. The V and J ends lost 4 bases and 2 bases, in that order; junction bases with no gene match: 4.

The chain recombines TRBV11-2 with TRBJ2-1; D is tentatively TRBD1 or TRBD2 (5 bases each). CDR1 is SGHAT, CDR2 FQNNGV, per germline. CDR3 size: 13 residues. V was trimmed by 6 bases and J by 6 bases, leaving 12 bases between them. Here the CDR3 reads CASSQAGTNEQFF. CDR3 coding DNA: TGTGCCAGCAGTCAAGCAGGGACCAATGAGCAGTTCTTC.

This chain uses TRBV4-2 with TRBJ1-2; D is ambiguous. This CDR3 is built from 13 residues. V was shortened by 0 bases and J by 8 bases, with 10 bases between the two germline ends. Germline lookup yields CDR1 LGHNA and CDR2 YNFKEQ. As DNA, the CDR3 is TGTGCCAGCAGCCAAGATCTCCTGGGGGGCTACACCTTC. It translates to CASSQDLLGGYTF.

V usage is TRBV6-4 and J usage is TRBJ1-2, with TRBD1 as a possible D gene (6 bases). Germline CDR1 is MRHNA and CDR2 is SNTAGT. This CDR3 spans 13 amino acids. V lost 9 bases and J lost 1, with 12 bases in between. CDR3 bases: TGTGCCAGGCACAAGGGGGATAACTATGGCTACACCTTC. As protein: CARHKGDNYGYTF.